This is a list of T cell receptor beta chains from one sample in a study of cytomegalovirus exposure and HLA in healthy donors. Method: immunoSEQ multiplex PCR; TCRdb's copy keeps in-frame clones and lacks some. Counted here are approximately 220,000 clones, over 60% occurring once; the ten biggest clones make up over 1.5%. Sequenced sample: PBMCs. Receptors were obtained from a male donor in good health and CMV-seronegative. The CDR3 runs from the conserved cysteine through the conserved F or W. A D gene is named only where the DNA matches it firmly. Rows may omit the clone size; those that give it use once, few, many or a size class.

D: TRBD1; J: TRBJ1-2; size: once; V: TRBV28; DNA: TGTGCCAGCAGTCCTCGGACAGGGGTCTATGGCTACACCTTC; CDR3: CASSPRTGVYGYTF
D: -; J: TRBJ1-5; size: -; V: TRBV28; DNA: TGTGCCAGCAGTCTCGCCTTACAGGGAATGAGCAATCAGCCCCAGCATTTT; CDR3: CASSLALQGMSNQPQHF
D: -; J: TRBJ1-1; size: -; V: TRBV19; DNA: TGTGCCAGTAGTATAGGTGTCGGGAGGGTAGTTTGGAACACTGAAGCTTTCTTT; CDR3: CASSIGVGRVVWNTEAFF
D: TRBD2; J: TRBJ2-1; size: -; V: TRBV28; DNA: TGTGCCAGCAGTCCCAGACTAGCGGGAGCTTCTGAGCAGTTCTTC; CDR3: CASSPRLAGASEQFF
D: -; J: TRBJ1-5; size: -; V: TRBV7-9; DNA: TGTGCCAGCAGCTTAGCCGTCGGGGACAATCAGCCCCAGCATTTT; CDR3: CASSLAVGDNQPQHF
D: -; J: TRBJ2-1; size: once; V: TRBV27; DNA: TGTGCCAGCAGTTTTGGAGCGGGTGGGAATGAGCAGTTCTTC; CDR3: CASSFGAGGNEQFF
D: TRBD2; J: TRBJ2-1; size: -; V: TRBV27; DNA: TGTGCCAGCAGTTTCCCTAGCGGTGCCAATGAGCAGTTCTTC; CDR3: CASSFPSGANEQFF
D: TRBD2; J: TRBJ2-3; size: -; V: TRBV7-2; DNA: TGTGCCAGCAGCTCCCGTCCCCAATTTAGCGGGGCCACAGATACGCAGTATTTT; CDR3: CASSSRPQFSGATDTQYF
D: TRBD1; J: TRBJ1-2; size: -; V: TRBV15; DNA: TGTGCCACCAGCAGAGGCCCGGGACAGGATAACTATGGCTACACCTTC; CDR3: CATSRGPGQDNYGYTF
D: TRBD1; J: TRBJ1-1; size: -; V: TRBV9; DNA: TGTGCCAGCAGCGAAGGCAACAGGGGCACTGAAGCTTTCTTT; CDR3: CASSEGNRGTEAFF
D: TRBD2; J: TRBJ2-5; size: once; V: TRBV6-1; DNA: TGTGCCAGCAGTGATCGGGTGGCCGGGGAGGGGACCCAGTACTTC; CDR3: CASSDRVAGEGTQYF
D: -; J: TRBJ1-5; size: -; V: TRBV15; DNA: TGTGCCACCAGCAGATCAGGGTATGGTAGTCAGCCCCAGCATTTT; CDR3: CATSRSGYGSQPQHF
D: TRBD2; J: TRBJ2-3; size: -; V: TRBV5-4; DNA: TGTGCCTCCAGTCGAACGGGGGGGCCAACAGATACGCAGTATTTT; CDR3: CASSRTGGPTDTQYF
D: TRBD1; J: TRBJ1-2; size: once; V: TRBV18; DNA: TGTGCCAGCTCACCCTCAGGGGGAAACTATGGCCACACCTTC; CDR3: CASSPSGGNYGHTF
D: TRBD1; J: TRBJ1-2; size: -; V: TRBV28; DNA: TGTGCCAGCAGTTACCCGACAGGGGGCTTTAGGGGCTACACCTTC; CDR3: CASSYPTGGFRGYTF
D: -; J: TRBJ1-1; size: -; V: TRBV5-4; DNA: TGTGCCAGCAGCCAGGGAGGAAACACTGAAGCTTTCTTT; CDR3: CASSQGGNTEAFF
D: -; J: TRBJ1-1; size: -; V: TRBV18; DNA: TGTGCCAGCTCGTTGCAGGCCGGACGGGGAACTGAAGCTTTCTTT; CDR3: CASSLQAGRGTEAFF
D: TRBD1; J: TRBJ2-4; size: -; V: TRBV15; DNA: TGTGCCACCAGTACCGGGACAGGGGGCACCATTCAGTACTTC; CDR3: CATSTGTGGTIQYF
D: -; J: TRBJ2-3; size: once; V: TRBV30; DNA: TGTGCCTGGGGGTGGGGGCTCACAGATACGCAGTATTTT; CDR3: CAWGWGLTDTQYF
D: -; J: TRBJ2-7; size: -; V: TRBV25-1; DNA: TGTGCCCCCTTTTACTCCTACGAGCAGTACTTC; CDR3: CAPFYSYEQYF
D: -; J: TRBJ1-6; size: -; V: TRBV9; DNA: TGTGCCAGCAATTCCGACAGGAGCAATAATTCACCCCTCCACTTT; CDR3: CASNSDRSNNSPLHF
D: -; J: TRBJ2-2; size: once; V: TRBV18; DNA: TGTGCCAGCTCACCTCGGCACAGGATCCAAGGGGGGGAGCTGTTTTTT; CDR3: CASSPRHRIQGGELFF
D: -; J: TRBJ1-1; size: -; V: TRBV2; DNA: TGTGCCAGCAGTGGAGAGAACACTGAAGCTTTCTTT; CDR3: CASSGENTEAFF
D: TRBD2; J: TRBJ2-1; size: -; V: TRBV7-9; DNA: TGTGCCAGCAGCCCCCGCGAGCGGGAAAACCCTCAAGAGCAGTTCTTC; CDR3: CASSPRERENPQEQFF
D: -; J: TRBJ2-1; size: -; V: TRBV5-1; DNA: TGCGCCAGCAACGACATCCGCTCCTACAATGAGCAGTTCTTC; CDR3: CASNDIRSYNEQFF
D: -; J: TRBJ2-7; size: -; V: TRBV5-1; DNA: TGCGCCAGCAGCTTGGACGGGTACGAGCAGTACTTC; CDR3: CASSLDGYEQYF
D: TRBD2; J: TRBJ2-3; size: -; V: TRBV28; DNA: TGTGCCAGCAGTTTAGGGCTAGCGGCCACTTTAAGCACAGATACGCAGTATTTT; CDR3: CASSLGLAATLSTDTQYF
D: TRBD1; J: TRBJ2-7; size: -; V: TRBV29-1; DNA: TGCAGCGTGAGAAGGGGACAGGGGGCCTACGAGCAGTACTTC; CDR3: CSVRRGQGAYEQYF